The 17 T cell receptor beta chains listed next were all sequenced from one sample in a study of blood T cell repertoires in COVID-19. Some clones are missing from TCRdb's copy, which holds only in-frame ones; the method was immunoSEQ multiplex PCR. This sample carries 80,000 to 100,000 clones, about 89% of them seen once, and the ten largest clones take approximately 10%. Sequenced sample: peripheral blood. These receptors all come from a middle-aged man with acute or convalescent COVID-19.

V is TRBV5-1 and J is TRBJ2-7; no clear D gene. The CDR3 runs to 15 residues. Looked up from germline, CDR1 is SGHRS and CDR2 is YFSETQ. The ends were cut back, 4 bases at V and 0 bases at J, with 14 bases in the middle. The DNA for the CDR3 is TGCGCCAGCAGCAAACAGACATCCCGCTCCTACGAGCAGTACTTC. Translating gives CASSKQTSRSYEQYF.

This clone was observed a single time. V gene TRBV12-3 or TRBV12-4 combines with J gene TRBJ2-3; D unresolved. V was shortened by 7 bases and J by 2 bases, with 10 bases between the two germline ends. The CDR3 runs to 13 residues. The CDR3 region has the DNA TGTGCCAGCACCCTGTTACACACAGATACGCAGTATTTT. Translation gives CASTLLHTDTQYF.

This clone was seen once. This rearrangement joins TRBV7-2 to TRBJ2-3; tentatively, D is TRBD2 (5 bases). Germline assignment: CDR1 SGHTA and CDR2 FQGNSA. V was trimmed by 5 bases and J by 1 base, leaving 16 bases between them. This CDR3 has 16 amino acids. The CDR3: CASSEPRAFGTDTQYF. CDR3 DNA: TGTGCCAGCAGCGAACCGAGGGCGTTCGGCACAGATACGCAGTATTTT.

The chain uses TRBV2 and TRBJ1-5; D perhaps matches TRBD1 (5 bases). The CDR3 sequence is 13 residues long. Germline V lookup: CDR1 SNHLY, CDR2 FYNNEI. V lost 6 bases and J 3 bases, leaving 9 bases between the germline ends. The CDR3 DNA follows: TGTGCCAGCAGCGCGGACATCAATCAGCCCCAGCATTTT. Protein product: CASSADINQPQHF.

This clone was seen a single time. The chain recombines TRBV5-6 with TRBJ2-7; TRBD1 agrees at 10 bases. The CDR3 is 15 amino acids. With V trimmed by 0 bases and J by 1 base, 1 base remained unmatched. The germline CDR1 and CDR2 sequences are SGHDT and YYEEEE. The chain's CDR3 is CASSLGQGASYEQYF. Here the CDR3 DNA reads TGTGCCAGCAGCTTGGGACAGGGGGCTTCCTACGAGCAGTACTTC.

The chain joins TRBV5-1 to TRBJ2-7; TRBD1 aligns across 9 bases. This CDR3 has 14 residues. Per the germline V gene, CDR1 is SGHRS and CDR2 is YFSETQ. V shed 4 bases and J 5 bases; nucleotides not matched to a gene: 7. The CDR3 is CASSLGQGVDEQYF. CDR3 bases: TGCGCCAGCAGCCTGGGACAGGGAGTAGACGAGCAGTACTTC.

V and J are TRBV7-2 and TRBJ2-3, with a possible D match to TRBD1 (7 bases). CDR3 size: 15 residues. V lost 3 bases, J lost 2 bases, and 12 bases lay in between. Germline assignment: CDR1 SGHTA and CDR2 FQGNSA. CDR3 nucleotide sequence: TGTGCCAGCAGCTTGGCGGGACAGTCCACAGATACGCAGTATTTT. The encoded protein is CASSLAGQSTDTQYF.

This clone was seen a single time. The chain couples TRBV7-9 to TRBJ2-2, with D possibly TRBD1 on 6 matching bases. V gave up 5 bases and J gave up 5 bases, with 15 bases separating them. The germline V gene encodes CDR1 SEHNR and CDR2 FQNEAQ (reference sequence). The CDR3 is made up of 15 amino acids. The CDR3 sequence is CASSPGTRMTGELFF. The CDR3 coding sequence is TGTGCCAGCAGCCCTGGGACAAGGATGACCGGGGAGCTGTTTTTT.

This clone was detected only once. V gene TRBV11-2 combines with J gene TRBJ2-2; D perhaps matches TRBD1 (6 bases). V was pared by 2 bases and J by 7 bases, with 8 bases between. Germline V lookup: CDR1 SGHAT, CDR2 FQNNGV. CDR3 length: 13 amino acids. CDR3 region: CASSLQGFGELFF. CDR3 bases: TGTGCCAGCAGCTTACAGGGGTTCGGGGAGCTGTTTTTT. The full variable domain, its missing parts supplied by reference TRBV11-2 and TRBJ2-2, is EAGVAQSPRYKIIEKRQSVAFWCNPISGHATLYWYQQILGQGPKLLIQFQNNGVVDDSQLPKDRFSAERLKGVDSTLKIQPAKLEDSAVYLCASSLQGFGELFFGEGSRLTVL.

The chain employs TRBV4-2 and TRBJ2-3, with TRBD2 matching 7 bases. CDR3 size: 16 residues. V lost 1 base and J lost 2; bases outside the gene matches: 6. Looked up from germline, CDR1 is LGHNA and CDR2 is YNFKEQ. In DNA form, the CDR3 reads TGTGCCAGCAGCCAAGGGGCTAGCGGTTACACAGATACGCAGTATTTT. Its protein product is CASSQGASGYTDTQYF.

The V call is TRBV27, the J call TRBJ1-1, with 9 positions matching TRBD1. This CDR3 region has 15 residues. The V gene end was trimmed by 5 bases and the J gene end by 4 bases; junction bases not matched to a gene: 8. Germline assignment: CDR1 MNHEY and CDR2 SMNVEV (reference sequence). The DNA for the CDR3 is TGTGCCAGCAGTCCTACAGGGGGCTTAGGCACTGAAGCTTTCTTT. Translation: CASSPTGGLGTEAFF.

The genes are TRBV12-3 or TRBV12-4 and TRBJ2-5, with TRBD1 matching over 9 bases. Germline trimming cut 6 bases from V and 5 bases from J; bases unmatched to any gene: 1. The CDR3 extends over 12 amino acids. CDR3 nucleotides: TGTGCCAGCAGACAGGGGGCTGAGACCCAGTACTTC. The encoded protein is CASRQGAETQYF.

J is TRBJ1-1 and V is TRBV7-3, with 9 nucleotides matching TRBD1. The V gene's germline CDR1 is SGHTA and CDR2 FQGTGA. This CDR3 comprises 16 residues. J was trimmed by 3 bases and V by 5 bases; bases with no gene match: 10. This CDR3 reads CASSPGTGSTYTEAFF. In DNA form, the CDR3 reads TGTGCCAGCAGCCCCGGGACAGGGTCAACTTACACTGAAGCTTTCTTT.

The genes are TRBV6-5 and TRBJ1-1; 7 nucleotides align to TRBD1. Germline loops: CDR1 MNHEY, CDR2 SVGAGI. Trimming removed 5 bases from V and 7 bases from J; junction bases left unmatched: 4. This CDR3 is built from 12 residues. CDR3 bases: TGTGCCAGCAGTAAGGGACAGCGTGAAGCTTTCTTT. It specifies CASSKGQREAFF.

V is TRBV2 and J is TRBJ1-2; tentative D call: TRBD1 (6 bases). Trimming removed 5 bases at V and 4 bases at J, with 11 bases between. CDR1 SNHLY and CDR2 FYNNEI come from the germline V gene. The CDR3 has 13 residues. The CDR3 nucleotides read TGTGCCAGCAGTTCGAGGGGGGGCTATGGCTACACCTTC. The encoded protein is CASSSRGGYGYTF.

V is TRBV12-5 and J is TRBJ1-2; 11 positions match TRBD1. The CDR3 runs to 14 residues. Germline-derived CDR1 and CDR2 are LGHNT and FRNRAP. V lost 5 bases and J lost 5; bases outside the gene matches: 4. The DNA for the CDR3 is TGTGCTAGTGGTAGGGGACAGGGGGAATATGGCTACACCTTC. It yields the protein CASGRGQGEYGYTF. The full variable domain, in which reference TRBV12-5 and TRBJ1-2 provide the parts outside the CDR3, is DARVTQTPRHKVTEMGQEVTMRCQPILGHNTVFWYRQTMMQGLELLAYFRNRAPLDDSGMPKDRFSAEMPDATLATLKIQPSEPRDSAVYFCASGRGQGEYGYTFGSGTRLTVV.

This chain joins TRBV2 and TRBJ2-7, with D possibly TRBD1 on 5 matching bases. CDR3 size: 14 residues. Germline CDR1 SNHLY, CDR2 FYNNEI. V was clipped by 6 bases and J by 6 bases, with 18 bases between them. This chain's CDR3 is CASRRQGTQGEQYF. The CDR3 nucleotides read TGTGCCAGCAGGCGGCAGGGAACACAAGGCGAGCAGTACTTC.